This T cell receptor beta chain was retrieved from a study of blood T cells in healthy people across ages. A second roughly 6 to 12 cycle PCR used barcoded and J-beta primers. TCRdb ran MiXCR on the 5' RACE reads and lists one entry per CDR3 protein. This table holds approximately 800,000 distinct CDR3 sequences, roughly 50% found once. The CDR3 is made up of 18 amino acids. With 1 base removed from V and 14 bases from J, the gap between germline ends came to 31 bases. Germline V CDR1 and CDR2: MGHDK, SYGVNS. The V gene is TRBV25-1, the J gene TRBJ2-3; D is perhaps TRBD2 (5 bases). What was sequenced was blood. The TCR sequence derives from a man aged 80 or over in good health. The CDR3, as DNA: TGTGCCAGCAGTGAATTAGGGTTGTCTGGCAGCGAGGGCAGATACGCGTATTTT. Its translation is CASSELGLSGSEGRYAYF.